The 7 T cell receptor beta chains given below trace back to one sample, sequenced in a study of T cells in localized non-small cell lung cancer. Repertoires were generated with immunoSEQ multiplex PCR, while TCRdb's copy carries only in-frame clones and drops some. The sample yields approximately 70,000 clones, roughly four fifths seen once. Sequencing used PBMCs, obtained before any cancer treatment. These receptors all stem from a man between 40 and 75 years old with stage II lung adenocarcinoma.

Here the CDR3 reads CASGSGQSSYEQYF. The DNA for the CDR3 is TGTGCTAGTGGCTCGGGACAGAGCTCCTACGAGCAGTACTTC. The chain joins TRBV12-5 to TRBJ2-7; 7 nucleotides align to TRBD1. V trimming: 6 bases; J trimming: 0 bases; junction bases outside the gene matches: 5. Germline CDR1 and CDR2: LGHNT and FRNRAP. The CDR3 consists of 14 residues.

Details on this clone: This sample also contains other DNA sequences that code for the same CDR3. The chain uses TRBV6-1 and TRBJ2-3; no firm D call. The CDR3 spans 12 residues. Trimming cost V 3 bases and J 3 bases, with 4 bases left between them. CDR1 is MNHNS and CDR2 is SASEGT in the germline V gene. The CDR3 sequence is CASSESTDTQYF. The CDR3 region has the DNA TGTGCCAGCAGTGAGTCGACAGATACGCAGTATTTT.

This chain joins TRBV18 and TRBJ1-1; D gene uncertain. Germline lookup yields CDR1 KGHSH and CDR2 LQKENI. Trimming cost V 4 bases and J 3 bases, with 12 bases left between them. The CDR3 runs 14 residues. The CDR3 loop reads CASSRRNFDTEAFF. The DNA of the CDR3 is TGTGCCAGCTCACGGCGGAACTTCGACACTGAAGCTTTCTTT.

There are a few counts of this clone. The V call is TRBV27, the J call TRBJ2-7; D is undetermined. The CDR3 runs to 12 residues. Trimming shortened V by 0 bases and J by 5 bases, and 5 bases separated the two germline ends. Per germline, CDR1 MNHEY and CDR2 SMNVEV (reference sequence). The CDR3: CASSLSGNEQYF. The CDR3 nucleotides read TGTGCCAGCAGTTTATCGGGCAACGAGCAGTACTTC.

The V and J genes are TRBV7-2 and TRBJ2-5, with unresolved D. This CDR3 comprises 13 residues. Germline V gene data show CDR1 as SGHTA and CDR2 as FQGNSA. The V end was cut by 2 bases, the J end by 2 bases, with 6 bases between. In nucleotides, the CDR3 is TGTGCCAGCAGCTTAACAGCTCAAGAGACCCAGTACTTC. Residues: CASSLTAQETQYF.

The chain uses TRBV30 and TRBJ2-2; 7 bases match TRBD2. Germline-derived CDR1 and CDR2 are GTSNPN and SVGIG (reference sequence). The CDR3 covers 14 residues. V trimming: 2 bases; J trimming: 5 bases; junction bases outside the gene matches: 5. The CDR3 loop is CAWSYLAVTGELFF. The DNA of the CDR3 is TGTGCCTGGAGTTATCTAGCGGTTACCGGGGAGCTGTTTTTT.

The V gene is TRBV6-4, the J gene TRBJ2-4; possible D gene TRBD2, 6 bases. The CDR3 consists of 17 residues. With 6 bases removed from V and 1 base from J, the gap between germline ends came to 19 bases. Germline V gene lookup returns CDR1 MRHNA and CDR2 SNTAGT. CDR3 nucleotides: TGTGCCAGCAGATCCGGGGGATGGCGGCGGGCCAAAAACATTCAGTACTTC. As protein: CASRSGGWRRAKNIQYF.